The T cell receptor (beta chain) described here comes from a study of technical replicates of blood from a handful of donors. Trimming cost V 0 bases and J 6 bases, with 11 bases left between them. The CDR3 is made up of 15 amino acids. CDR1 and CDR2 from the germline V gene are SGHVS and FNYEAQ. Sequenced by immunoSEQ multiplex PCR; TCRdb stores in-frame clones only, minus some. In the table there are 75,000 to 95,000 clones, approximately 90% of which are singletons. The rearrangement joins TRBV7-6 to TRBJ2-2, with a tentative D call TRBD2 (5 bases). The source material was T cells isolated from PBMCs. The receptor's source is a human donor in good health. The DNA for the CDR3 is TGTGCCAGCAGCTTAGCCTATAGCGTCCCCGGGGAGCTGTTTTTT. Translation gives CASSLAYSVPGELFF. Variable domain in full (rest from reference TRBV7-6 and TRBJ2-2): GAGVSQSPRYKVTKRGQDVALRCDPISGHVSLYWYRQALGQGPEFLTYFNYEAQQDKSGLPNDRFSAERPEGSISTLTIQRTEQRDSAMYRCASSLAYSVPGELFFGEGSRLTVL.